The present T cell receptor beta chain was sequenced within a study of cytomegalovirus exposure and HLA in healthy donors. Study information: About 85 million unique TCR sequences came from HLA-typed donors in an early release. Of roughly 400 genotyped donors, more than 70% clustered with self-reported Caucasian donors. Whole-study results and caveats: Earlier findings revealed that most TCR beta V segments proved productive either about 87% or about 30% of the time. From TCR beta sequences, most subjects' HLA-A and HLA-B alleles were reportedly predicted accurately.

Regarding this clone: Its target is unknown.

Trimming left V 6 bases short and J 7 bases short, with 12 bases between. CDR1 and CDR2 (germline): MNHEY, SMNVEV (reference sequence). The CDR3 length is 13 residues. The PCR had 60 Vbeta and 13 Jbeta primers. The data were produced by immunoSEQ multiplex PCR, yet TCRdb's version contains in-frame clones alone and is incomplete. The sample holds over 100,000 clones, 75% to 80% seen once. The sequence came from a woman in her thirties or forties in good health and CMV-seropositive. The sequenced sample consisted of PBMCs. The chain is built from TRBV27 and TRBJ1-4; no clear D. CDR3 in amino acids: CASRSAAGEKLFF. The CDR3 nucleotides are TGTGCCAGCAGATCAGCGGCGGGTGAAAAACTGTTTTTT.